Listed here is a single TCR beta chain. The data originate from a study of blood T cell repertoires in COVID-19. Turning to the study itself: Whether acute or convalescent, the COVID-19 samples came from the United States, Italy and Spain. T cells, B-cell-depleted T cells, or PBMCs supplied cDNA or gDNA.

Participants reported their clinical history, and cohort assignment relied on those reports. Each recovered donor of Cohort 3 presented with two negative PCRs, clearance, or symptom resolution. The table came from immunoSEQ multiplex PCR; TCRdb's copy has only in-frame clones and leaves some out. The sample holds around 180,000 clones, approximately 80% seen once. Germline-derived CDR1 and CDR2 are MNHNY and SVGAGI (reference sequence). The CDR3 has 12 amino acids. The V gene lost 4 bases and the J gene lost 0 bases, with 4 bases spanning the gap. Sequencing was performed on PBMCs or T cells enriched from blood (not recorded which). The chain is built from TRBV6-6 and TRBJ2-7; D gene unclear. The sequence derives from a man aged 50 to 59 who had recovered from COVID-19. The CDR3 nucleotides read TGTGCCAGCAGTTCCCGCTCCTACGAGCAGTACTTC. Its protein is CASSSRSYEQYF.